These T cell receptor beta chains were read from a single sample in a study of T-cell reconstitution after alpha-beta-depleted transplantation in children. MiXCR, run by TCRdb on the PCR reads, gives a single entry per CDR3 protein. The data hold approximately 110,000 distinct CDR3 sequences, with about 21% observed a single time. The sequences come from PBMCs, mostly from graft donor cells, collected 180 days after TCRalphabeta/CD19-depleted stem cell transplant. All receptors come from a male patient under 10 years old who had a stem cell transplant for chronic granulomatous disease, so the T cells may come from the graft donor. The CDR3 runs from the conserved cysteine through the conserved F or W. Each record gives: J gene, V gene, CDR3 protein.

TRBJ2-2 TRBV12-3/TRBV12-4 CASSLQLAASTGELFF
TRBJ2-2 TRBV6-2/TRBV6-3 CASSPGRRITGELFF
TRBJ2-3 TRBV20-1 CSASEGTTTDTQYF
TRBJ2-7 TRBV13 CASSPMSGTSYEQYF
TRBJ1-6 TRBV12-3/TRBV12-4 CASSLDRVHNSPLHF
TRBJ1-1 TRBV20-1 CSARTPGPTEAFF
TRBJ2-1 TRBV6-5 CASSMYRGGNEQFF
TRBJ2-7 TRBV12-3/TRBV12-4 CASSIRLVGEQYF
TRBJ1-5 TRBV29-1 CSVEVYSNQPQHF
TRBJ1-1 TRBV29-1 CSSSGDNREYTEAFF
TRBJ2-2 TRBV12-5 CASGWTGGIGELFF
TRBJ1-1 TRBV9 CASSRDGRGGTEAFF
TRBJ2-1 TRBV29-1 CSAKLVAGGLGNEQFF
TRBJ2-1 TRBV20-1 CSAPLWNEQFF
TRBJ2-1 TRBV4-1 CASSHPPWTDSYNEQFF
TRBJ1-1 TRBV5-6 CASSLGLWDTEAFF
TRBJ2-7 TRBV5-1 CASSRDRGHYEQYF
TRBJ2-3 TRBV29-1 CSATAGSQYF
TRBJ2-1 TRBV2 CASSESYNEQFF
TRBJ1-6 TRBV6-1 CASRDRTGGWNSPLHF
TRBJ2-3 TRBV5-6 CASSRGWASEDTQYF
TRBJ2-3 TRBV20-1 CSATLQDTQYF
TRBJ2-7 TRBV4-3 CASSRSLAGVEQYF
TRBJ2-5 TRBV12-3/TRBV12-4 CASSLAKETQYF
TRBJ1-6 TRBV12-3/TRBV12-4 CASTERSGLGSPLHF
TRBJ2-1 TRBV20-1 CSARDLWEQFF
TRBJ2-7 TRBV20-1 CSARNFDGVSYEQYF
TRBJ2-1 TRBV20-1 CSARDLGTAYNEQFF
TRBJ2-5 TRBV27 CASTYGMEDQETQYF
TRBJ2-2 TRBV6-4 CASSKVRQGLRVNTGELFF
TRBJ2-1 TRBV11-2 CASSFYGGAASFLNEQFF
TRBJ2-2 TRBV20-1 CSARARATGELFF
TRBJ1-4 TRBV12-3/TRBV12-4 CASREQGVKKLFF
TRBJ2-1 TRBV5-1 CASSLDLVSNEQFF
TRBJ1-5 TRBV19 CASSIMSTANQPQHF
TRBJ2-5 TRBV13 CASSAGLDIKETQYF
TRBJ2-7 TRBV5-1 CASSIDKIHEQYF
TRBJ2-7 TRBV29-1 CSVVPHRSSYEQYF
TRBJ2-3 TRBV20-1 CSANSGRSTDTQYF
TRBJ2-5 TRBV6-1 CASSQTGVQETQYF
TRBJ2-1 TRBV20-1 CSARGAGGPNEQFF
TRBJ2-5 TRBV10-3 CAISEFQETQYF
TRBJ2-1 TRBV5-1 CAISPGLLNNEQFF
TRBJ2-1 TRBV7-9 CASSLQTSGSRNEQFF
TRBJ2-7 TRBV28 CASRADPRLEQYF
TRBJ1-4 TRBV12-3/TRBV12-4 CASSLGQGTEKLFF
TRBJ1-2 TRBV5-1 CASSSDSYGYTF
TRBJ2-7 TRBV12-3/TRBV12-4 CAFSLGGPGRRGPSYEQYF
TRBJ2-4 TRBV20-1 CSAPIQGGNIQYF